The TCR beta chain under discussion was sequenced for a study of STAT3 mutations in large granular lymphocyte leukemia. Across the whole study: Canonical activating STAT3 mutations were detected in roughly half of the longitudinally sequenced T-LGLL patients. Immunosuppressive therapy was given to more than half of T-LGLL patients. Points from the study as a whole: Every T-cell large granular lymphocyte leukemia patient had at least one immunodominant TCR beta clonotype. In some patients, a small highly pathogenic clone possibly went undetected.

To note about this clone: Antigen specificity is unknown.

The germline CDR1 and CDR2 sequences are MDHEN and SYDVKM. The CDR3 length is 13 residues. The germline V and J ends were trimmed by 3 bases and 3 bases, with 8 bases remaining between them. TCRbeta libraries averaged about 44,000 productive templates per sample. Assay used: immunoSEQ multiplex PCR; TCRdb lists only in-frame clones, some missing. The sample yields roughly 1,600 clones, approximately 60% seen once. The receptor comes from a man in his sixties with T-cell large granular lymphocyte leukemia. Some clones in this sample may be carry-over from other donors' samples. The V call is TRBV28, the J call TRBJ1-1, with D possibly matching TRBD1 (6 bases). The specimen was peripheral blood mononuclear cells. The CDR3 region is CASSLQGYTEAFF. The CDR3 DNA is TGTGCCAGCAGTTTGCAGGGGTACACTGAAGCTTTCTTT.